One sample yielded the 24 T cell receptor beta chains listed below, sequenced in a study of vaccination effects on CD4 cells after COVID-19. Within the ViraFEST assay, antigen-specific CD4+ T cells underwent expansion with viral peptide pools prior to sequencing. The culture ran for nine to ten days, and then CD4+ T cells were isolated. Vaccine recipients lacked prior SARS-CoV-2 infection and had negative nucleocapsid antibodies. These receptors lack a known antigen. TCRdb keeps only in-frame clones here, not all; method: immunoSEQ multiplex PCR. The sample lists roughly 27,000 clones, about 70% occurring once. The input for sequencing was CD4+ T cells from PBMCs cultured with SARS-CoV-2 spike peptides, taken before COVID-19 vaccination. Receptors were obtained from a human donor who received a COVID-19 vaccine.

The chain couples TRBV9 to TRBJ2-1; TRBD2 agrees at 12 bases. The germline V gene encodes CDR1 SGDLS and CDR2 YYNGEE. The CDR3 sequence is 16 residues long. Trimming cost V 4 bases and J 6 bases; bases outside gene matches: 8. CDR3 residues: CASSQTAGLAGNEQFF. CDR3 nucleotide sequence: TGTGCCAGCAGCCAAACAGCGGGACTAGCGGGCAATGAGCAGTTCTTC.

V and J are TRBV15 and TRBJ1-4; D is ambiguous. There are 14 residues in the CDR3. The ends were cut back, 0 bases at V and 4 bases at J, with 6 bases in the middle. Germline assignment: CDR1 LNHNV and CDR2 YYDKDF (reference sequence). CDR3 nucleotides: TGTGCCACCAGCAGAGATATGCGTAATGAAAAACTGTTTTTT. This codes for CATSRDMRNEKLFF. Variable domain in full (rest from reference TRBV15 and TRBJ1-4): DAMVIQNPRYQVTQFGKPVTLSCSQTLNHNVMYWYQQKSSQAPKLLFHYYDKDFNNEADTPDNFQSRRPNTSFCFLDIRSPGLGDTAMYLCATSRDMRNEKLFFGSGTQLSVL.

The rearrangement joins TRBV19 to TRBJ1-5; D is unclear. This CDR3 comprises 15 residues. The germline CDR1 and CDR2 sequences are LNHDA and SQIVND (reference sequence). V shed 5 bases and J shed 2 bases, with 13 bases lying between them. The DNA for the CDR3 is TGTGCCAGTAGTGGCAGTGGGTCCCGCAATCAGCCCCAGCATTTT. Amino acids: CASSGSGSRNQPQHF.

V gene TRBV2 combines with J gene TRBJ1-2; D might be TRBD1 (5 bases). CDR1 is SNHLY, CDR2 FYNNEI, per germline. V lost 8 bases, J lost 1 base, and 14 bases lay in between. The CDR3 is 14 amino acids. Here the CDR3 reads CASLETVNNYGYTF. The CDR3 DNA is TGTGCCAGCTTAGAGACAGTCAATAACTATGGCTACACCTTC.

The chain carries TRBV10-1 and TRBJ2-1, with unresolved D. V was trimmed by 4 bases and J by 6 bases, leaving 16 bases between them. Germline assignment: CDR1 WNHNN and CDR2 SYGVQD (reference sequence). This CDR3 is built from 15 residues. The CDR3: CASSVGQDGRNEQFF. The CDR3 DNA sequence: TGCGCCAGCAGTGTGGGCCAAGACGGGCGCAATGAGCAGTTCTTC.

The chain uses TRBV6-6 and TRBJ1-1, with TRBD1 matching 7 bases. After removal of 5 bases from V and 3 bases from J, the junction contained 6 bases not matched to a gene. The CDR3 consists of 14 residues. Germline CDR1 MNHNY, CDR2 SVGAGI (reference sequence). CDR3 region: CASSLTGKDTEAFF. CDR3 nucleotides: TGTGCCAGCAGTCTGACAGGGAAGGACACTGAAGCTTTCTTT.

This clone turned up a few times. The junction does not match germline at one end; this may be a read error. This sequence joins TRBV6-6 and TRBJ1-2; 7 bases align to TRBD1. CDR3 length: 13 amino acids. Germline CDR1 reads MNHNY; CDR2 reads SVGAGI (reference sequence). CDR3 amino acids: CAAGGQTNYGYTF. CDR3 DNA: TGTGCCGCCGGGGGACAGACTAATTATGGCTACACCTTC.

The CDR3 sequence is CASGDPSYEQYF. Written as DNA, the CDR3 is TGTGCCAGCGGAGACCCGAGCTACGAGCAGTACTTC. The gene calls are TRBV6-5 and TRBJ2-7; D not resolved. Trimming cost V 8 bases and J 3 bases, with 11 bases left between them. The CDR3 extends over 12 amino acids. Germline V lookup: CDR1 MNHEY, CDR2 SVGAGI.

This clone was observed a handful of times. The chain recombines TRBV27 with TRBJ2-7; TRBD2 aligns across 7 bases. The CDR3 runs 13 residues. Germline values: CDR1 MNHEY, CDR2 SMNVEV (reference sequence). Losses at the gene ends were 10 bases for V and 3 bases for J; bases not matched to a gene: 9. CDR3 region: CANGGSRVYEQYF. In DNA, the CDR3 is TGTGCCAACGGGGGGTCGCGGGTCTACGAGCAGTACTTC.

This clone has a single count. The gene calls are TRBV11-2 and TRBJ2-7; possibly TRBD1 for D (6 bases). Germline V gene lookup returns CDR1 SGHAT and CDR2 FQNNGV. The V gene lost 1 base and the J gene lost 2 bases, with 12 bases spanning the gap. This CDR3 is built from 15 residues. CDR3 DNA sequence: TGTGCCAGCAGCTTAGGCCAGGGGTCCCCCTACGAGCAGTACTTC. It encodes CASSLGQGSPYEQYF.

The chain combines TRBV5-1 with TRBJ2-2; TRBD2 matches at 11 bases. This CDR3 is 15 amino acids long. The ends lost 4 bases at V and 6 bases at J; junction bases unmatched: 5. The germline V gene has CDR1 SGHRS and CDR2 YFSETQ. This chain's CDR3 is CASSRTSGSPGELFF. The CDR3 nucleotides read TGCGCCAGCAGCCGGACTAGCGGGTCCCCCGGGGAGCTGTTTTTT.

This clone was recorded once. The chain recombines TRBV30 with TRBJ2-7; D possibly uses TRBD1 or TRBD2 (5 bases each). V lost 0 bases, J lost 1 base, and 13 bases lay in between. Per germline, CDR1 GTSNPN and CDR2 SVGIG (reference sequence). The CDR3 covers 15 residues. CDR3 in DNA: TGTGCCTGGAGTGTACCGGGGCCTGCATCCTACGAGCAGTACTTC. The encoded protein is CAWSVPGPASYEQYF.

A single count supports this clone. The gene calls are TRBV27 and TRBJ2-5; D is possibly TRBD1 or TRBD2 (5 bases each). Trimming left V 4 bases short and J 4 bases short, with 16 bases between. The CDR3 consists of 15 residues. Germline V lookup: CDR1 MNHEY, CDR2 SMNVEV (reference sequence). Written as DNA, the CDR3 is TGTGCCAGCAGTTCGGGGATGGGGACGGGAGAGACCCAGTACTTC. This codes for CASSSGMGTGETQYF.

This clone was counted once. This rearrangement joins TRBV10-2 to TRBJ2-1; tentatively, D is TRBD1 (5 bases). V lost 2 bases and J lost 16, with 15 bases in between. This CDR3 comprises 12 residues. Germline CDR1 WSHSY, CDR2 SAAADI. The CDR3 DNA is TGCGCCAGCAGTGAGGTAGGGGCGCCCGCCTTCTTC. It yields the protein CASSEVGAPAFF.

In its sample, this clone was seen once. V is TRBV9 and J is TRBJ2-7; D uncertain. The CDR3 runs to 14 residues. Trimming took 0 bases from V and 3 from J, leaving 10 bases between them. Germline V gene sequence: CDR1 SGDLS, CDR2 YYNGEE. The CDR3 region is CASSVGTEGYEQYF. As DNA, the CDR3 is TGTGCCAGCAGCGTAGGGACCGAAGGCTACGAGCAGTACTTC.

The chain has TRBV24-1 and TRBJ2-7; D may be TRBD1 (5 bases). With 3 bases removed from V and 2 bases from J, the gap between germline ends came to 10 bases. The CDR3 runs to 14 residues. In germline, CDR1 is KGHDR, CDR2 SFDVKD. CDR3 sequence reads: CATSDQGTPYEQYF. The CDR3 DNA follows: TGTGCCACCAGTGATCAGGGTACCCCCTACGAGCAGTACTTC.

The V call is TRBV3-1 (or the pseudogene TRBV3-2), the J call TRBJ2-1; D is unclear. The CDR3 length is 15 residues. The germline gives CDR1 LGHDT, CDR2 YNNKEL (reference sequence). With 0 bases removed from V and 1 base from J, the gap between germline ends came to 7 bases. CDR3 DNA: TGTGCCAGCAGCCAAGATGATCTATCCTACAATGAGCAGTTCTTC. Its protein is CASSQDDLSYNEQFF.

The chain couples TRBV12-3 or TRBV12-4 to TRBJ1-2, with D possibly matching TRBD1 (6 bases). The ends were cut back, 5 bases at V and 3 bases at J, with 10 bases in the middle. This CDR3 has 13 amino acids. CDR3 sequence reads: CASSKRQDYGYTF. For the CDR3, the DNA is TGTGCCAGCAGTAAAAGACAGGACTATGGCTACACCTTC.

This chain joins TRBV3-1 (or the pseudogene TRBV3-2) and TRBJ2-5, with D possibly being TRBD2 (5 bases). Trimming shortened V by 8 bases and J by 1 base, and 11 bases separated the two germline ends. This CDR3 region has 13 residues. Germline V gene sequence: CDR1 LGHDT, CDR2 YNNKEL (reference sequence). CDR3 amino acids: CASLFAGQETQYF. The CDR3 nucleotides read TGTGCCAGCCTCTTTGCGGGCCAAGAGACCCAGTACTTC.

This chain uses TRBV27 with TRBJ1-2; 7 positions agree with TRBD1. The CDR3 totals 13 residues. The V gene end was trimmed by 4 bases and the J gene end by 4 bases; junction bases not matched to a gene: 3. Germline CDR1 is MNHEY and CDR2 is SMNVEV (reference sequence). This chain's CDR3 is CASSSDRVYGYTF. In DNA, the CDR3 is TGTGCCAGCAGTTCCGACAGGGTCTATGGCTACACCTTC.

CDR3 sequence (DNA): TGTGCCAGCAGTAAGGGTCTGACGGACCAACATGAGCAGTTCTTC. Residues: CASSKGLTDQHEQFF. The chain links TRBV11-2 to TRBJ2-1; D is uncertain. Germline CDR1 reads SGHAT; CDR2 reads FQNNGV. The V end was cut by 6 bases, the J end by 8 bases, with 20 bases between. The CDR3 totals 15 residues.

In DNA form, the CDR3 reads TGTGCCAGTAGTAAAGGGTTACAACAGCCCCAGCATTTT. Residues: CASSKGLQQPQHF. V usage is TRBV19 and J usage is TRBJ1-5; no clear D gene. Looked up from germline, CDR1 is LNHDA and CDR2 is SQIVND (reference sequence). The CDR3 spans 13 residues. The V gene lost 4 bases and the J gene lost 7 bases, with 11 bases spanning the gap.

This chain links TRBV10-3 with TRBJ2-3, with 12 nucleotides matching TRBD2. The junction had 14 bases not matched to a gene; V was cut back by 6 bases and J by 4 bases. There are 18 residues in the CDR3. Germline V gene sequence: CDR1 ENHRY, CDR2 SYGVKD. The CDR3 sequence is CAIRPGASGRAGPDTQYF. The CDR3 DNA reads TGTGCCATCAGACCTGGGGCTAGCGGGAGGGCCGGCCCAGATACGCAGTATTTT.

CDR3 coding DNA: TGTGCCAGCAGCCTTTGGTCCGGTGAGCAGTTCTTC. Protein product: CASSLWSGEQFF. The V call is TRBV28, the J call TRBJ2-1; D unclear. This CDR3 region has 12 residues. Germline CDR1 is MDHEN and CDR2 is SYDVKM. V dropped 6 bases and J dropped 9 bases, with 12 bases sitting between them.